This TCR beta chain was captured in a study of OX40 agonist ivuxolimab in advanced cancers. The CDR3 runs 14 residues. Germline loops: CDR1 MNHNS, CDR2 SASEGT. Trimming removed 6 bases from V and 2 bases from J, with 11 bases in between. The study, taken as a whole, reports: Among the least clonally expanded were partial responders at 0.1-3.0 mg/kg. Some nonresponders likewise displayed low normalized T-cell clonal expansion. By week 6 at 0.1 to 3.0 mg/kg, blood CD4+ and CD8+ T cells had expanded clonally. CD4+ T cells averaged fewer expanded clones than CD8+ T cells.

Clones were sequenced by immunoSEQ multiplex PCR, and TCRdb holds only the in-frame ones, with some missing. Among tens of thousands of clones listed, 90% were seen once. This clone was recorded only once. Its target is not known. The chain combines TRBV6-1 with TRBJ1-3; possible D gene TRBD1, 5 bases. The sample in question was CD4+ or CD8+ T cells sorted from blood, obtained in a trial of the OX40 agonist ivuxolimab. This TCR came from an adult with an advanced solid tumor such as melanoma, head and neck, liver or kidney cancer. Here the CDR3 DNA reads TGTGCCAGCAGAGACGGGACGGCTGGAAACACCATATATTTT. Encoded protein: CASRDGTAGNTIYF.